This T cell receptor beta chain came from a study of T cell responses to AZD1222 COVID-19 vaccine. Assay: immunoSEQ multiplex PCR; the TCRdb copy retains only in-frame clones and omits some. The table shows about 84,000 clones, with 70% to 90% occurring only once. The germline V gene encodes CDR1 SGHTA and CDR2 FQGNSA. V was pared by 2 bases and J by 3 bases, with 6 bases of the junction left unmatched. The CDR3 is 16 residues long. This receptor was taken from an adult who received the AZD1222 COVID-19 vaccine. Sequencing was performed on peripheral blood, taken 28 days after the second AZD1222 dose. The gene calls are TRBV7-2 and TRBJ2-1; 8 bases are shared with TRBD1. CDR3 loop: CASSLQGAGSYNEQFF. CDR3 sequence (DNA): TGTGCCAGCAGCTTACAGGGGGCGGGAAGCTACAATGAGCAGTTCTTC.